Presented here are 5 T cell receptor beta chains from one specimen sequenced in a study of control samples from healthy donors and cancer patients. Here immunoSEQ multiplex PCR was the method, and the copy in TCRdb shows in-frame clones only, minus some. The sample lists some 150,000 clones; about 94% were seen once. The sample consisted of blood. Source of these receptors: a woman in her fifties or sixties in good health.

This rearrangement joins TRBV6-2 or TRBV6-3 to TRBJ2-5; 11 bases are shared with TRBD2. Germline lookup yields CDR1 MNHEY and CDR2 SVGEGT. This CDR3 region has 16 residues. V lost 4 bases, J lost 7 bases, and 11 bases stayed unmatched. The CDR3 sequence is CASSFDGTSGPRTQYF. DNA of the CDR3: TGTGCCAGCAGTTTTGACGGGACTAGCGGTCCTAGGACCCAGTACTTC.

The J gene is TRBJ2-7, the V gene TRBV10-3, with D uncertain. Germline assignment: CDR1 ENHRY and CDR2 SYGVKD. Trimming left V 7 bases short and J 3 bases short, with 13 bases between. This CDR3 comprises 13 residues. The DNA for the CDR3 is TGTGCCATCACCTCGGGCCCCGGCTACGAGCAGTACTTC. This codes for CAITSGPGYEQYF.

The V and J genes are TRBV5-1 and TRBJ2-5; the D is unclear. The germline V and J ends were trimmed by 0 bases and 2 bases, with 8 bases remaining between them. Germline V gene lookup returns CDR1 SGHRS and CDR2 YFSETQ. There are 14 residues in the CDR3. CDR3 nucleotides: TGCGCCAGCAGCTTGGCCAACGGACAAGAGACCCAGTACTTC. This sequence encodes CASSLANGQETQYF.

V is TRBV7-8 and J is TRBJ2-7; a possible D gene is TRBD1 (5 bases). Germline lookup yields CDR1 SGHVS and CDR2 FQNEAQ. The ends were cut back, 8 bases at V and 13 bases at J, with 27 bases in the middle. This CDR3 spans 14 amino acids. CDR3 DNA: TGTGCCAGCCTACCCCGGGTAGGGGAAGGCGTTAAATACTTC. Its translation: CASLPRVGEGVKYF.

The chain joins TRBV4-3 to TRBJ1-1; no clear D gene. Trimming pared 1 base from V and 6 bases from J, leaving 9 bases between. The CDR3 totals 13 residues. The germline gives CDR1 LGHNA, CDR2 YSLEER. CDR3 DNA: TGCGCCAGCAGCCAAGGAGAGAGGTCTGAAGCTTTCTTT. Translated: CASSQGERSEAFF.